These 16 T cell receptor beta chains came from one sample sequenced in a study of cytomegalovirus exposure and HLA in healthy donors. Clones were read by immunoSEQ multiplex PCR, and TCRdb kept only the in-frame ones, dropping some. The top ten hold over 6.5% of the sample, which has 110,000 to 150,000 clones, just over 85% seen once. Sequencing was carried out using PBMCs. The receptors were sampled from a woman aged 18-29 years in good health and CMV-seropositive.

The chain employs TRBV7-6 and TRBJ2-3; D might be TRBD1 (6 bases). Between the trimmed V and J ends, which lost 8 bases and 5 bases, there was a span of 11 bases. The CDR3 spans 12 residues. Germline lookup yields CDR1 SGHVS and CDR2 FNYEAQ. The CDR3 is CASGGLGDTQYF. The DNA of the CDR3 is TGTGCCAGCGGGGGCCTTGGAGATACGCAGTATTTT.

This clone appeared a few times. The chain couples TRBV9 to TRBJ2-3; 8 bases agree with TRBD2. Per the germline V gene, CDR1 is SGDLS and CDR2 is YYNGEE. The CDR3 extends over 16 amino acids. Losses at the gene ends were 2 bases for V and 0 bases for J; bases not matched to a gene: 5. Here the CDR3 reads CASSVTSGTSTDTQYF. CDR3 nucleotide sequence: TGTGCCAGCAGCGTCACTAGCGGAACTAGCACAGATACGCAGTATTTT. The full variable domain, completed using reference TRBV9 and TRBJ2-3, is DSGVTQTPKHLITATGQRVTLRCSPRSGDLSVYWYQQSLDQGLQFLIQYYNGEERAKGNILERFSAQQFPDLHSELNLSSLELGDSALYFCASSVTSGTSTDTQYFGPGTRLTVL.

V is TRBV18 and J is TRBJ1-1; D remains ambiguous. This CDR3 has 13 residues. CDR1 and CDR2 from the germline V gene are KGHSH and LQKENI. Trimming stripped 4 bases from V and 0 bases from J, with 6 bases between. CDR3 DNA: TGTGCCAGCTCACAGGAGATGAACACTGAAGCTTTCTTT. It specifies CASSQEMNTEAFF.

The rearrangement links TRBV29-1 to TRBJ1-1; D possibly corresponds to TRBD1 (6 bases). Trimming stripped 7 bases from V and 4 bases from J, with 16 bases between. The CDR3 is made up of 13 amino acids. The germline V gene encodes CDR1 SQVTM and CDR2 ANQGSEA. CDR3 nucleotides: TGCAGCGCCAAACAGGGTCCGGGCACTGAAGCTTTCTTT. Its translation: CSAKQGPGTEAFF.

V usage is TRBV6-6 and J usage is TRBJ2-1; 13 bases map to TRBD2. From germline, CDR1 is MNHNY and CDR2 SVGAGI (reference sequence). The CDR3 runs 16 residues. V dropped 2 bases and J dropped 8; count of bases not matched to a gene: 6. The CDR3 DNA follows: TGTGCCAGCAGTTACCCGACTAGCGGGGGGTCTGATGAGCAGTTCTTC. It translates to CASSYPTSGGSDEQFF.

This clone was found many times. This chain connects TRBV9 to TRBJ1-5, with D unresolved. Germline-derived CDR1 and CDR2 are SGDLS and YYNGEE. This CDR3 is 12 amino acids long. The V end lost 3 bases, the J end lost 7 bases, and 8 bases lay between the germline ends. The CDR3 here is CASSAGNQPQHF. The CDR3, as DNA: TGTGCCAGCAGCGCCGGGAACCAGCCCCAGCATTTT. The full variable domain, its missing parts supplied by reference TRBV9 and TRBJ1-5, is DSGVTQTPKHLITATGQRVTLRCSPRSGDLSVYWYQQSLDQGLQFLIQYYNGEERAKGNILERFSAQQFPDLHSELNLSSLELGDSALYFCASSAGNQPQHFGDGTRLSIL.

The chain couples TRBV10-3 to TRBJ2-1; no reliable D call. CDR1 is ENHRY, CDR2 SYGVKD, per germline. Trimming stripped 4 bases from V and 7 bases from J, with 11 bases between. This CDR3 is built from 13 residues. CDR3 nucleotides: TGTGCCATCAGTGCGACGACTGCTAATGAGCAGTTCTTC. This translates into CAISATTANEQFF.

The V call is TRBV12-5, the J call TRBJ2-2, with a weak D call TRBD2 (5 bases). Germline CDR1 is LGHNT and CDR2 is FRNRAP. The CDR3 is 12 residues long. The V gene lost 6 bases and the J gene lost 9 bases, with 11 bases spanning the gap. This CDR3 reads CASGQPGRELFF. CDR3 sequence (DNA): TGTGCTAGTGGCCAGCCGGGAAGGGAGCTGTTTTTT.

V is TRBV4-2 and J is TRBJ1-2; D is possibly TRBD1 (6 bases). The germline V gene encodes CDR1 LGHNA and CDR2 YNFKEQ. The length of the CDR3 is 13 residues. Trimming stripped 5 bases from V and 3 bases from J, with 10 bases between. CDR3 nucleotide sequence: TGTGCCAGCAGCTCTAACAGGGACTATGGCTACACCTTC. Its protein is CASSSNRDYGYTF.

The chain combines TRBV4-1 with TRBJ1-5; D is perhaps TRBD1 (6 bases). In germline, CDR1 is MGHRA, CDR2 YSYEKL. Between the trimmed V and J ends, which lost 1 base and 1 base, there was a span of 14 bases. This CDR3 is 17 amino acids long. The CDR3 loop reads CASSQVRRGGSNQPQHF. In DNA, the CDR3 is TGCGCCAGCAGCCAAGTGCGAAGGGGGGGGAGCAATCAGCCCCAGCATTTT.

The DNA for the CDR3 is TGTGCCAGCAGTTCCCCTCAGGGGGGAGGCTACACCTTC. Translated: CASSSPQGGGYTF. V gene TRBV28 combines with J gene TRBJ1-2; the match to TRBD1 covers 7 bases. From germline, CDR1 is MDHEN and CDR2 SYDVKM. V lost 4 bases to trimming and J lost 8 bases; unmatched junction nucleotides: 7. This CDR3 spans 13 amino acids.

This clone has a single count. V and J are TRBV28 and TRBJ1-1; a possible D gene is TRBD1 (6 bases). V was trimmed by 6 bases and J by 1 base, leaving 12 bases between them. Germline V gives CDR1 MDHEN, CDR2 SYDVKM. This CDR3 is built from 14 residues. CDR3 loop: CASSLGTPNTEAFF. The CDR3 DNA reads as TGTGCCAGCAGCCTTGGGACACCGAACACTGAAGCTTTCTTT.

The chain has TRBV7-2 and TRBJ2-7; 12 nucleotides match TRBD2. Germline CDR1 reads SGHTA; CDR2 reads FQGNSA. The J segment lost 1 base and the V segment lost 1 base, leaving 5 bases of the junction unmatched. This CDR3 contains 17 residues. The CDR3 bases are TGTGCCAGCAGCTTAGTGATGACTAGCGGGGGTTCCTACGAGCAGTACTTC. It encodes CASSLVMTSGGSYEQYF.

The chain employs TRBV27 and TRBJ2-1, with 9 positions matching TRBD1. Germline V gives CDR1 MNHEY, CDR2 SMNVEV (reference sequence). The CDR3 loop spans 15 amino acids. The V segment lost 5 bases and the J segment 4 bases; nucleotides outside the gene matches: 6. The CDR3 spells CASSGSQGAYNEQFF. As DNA, the CDR3 is TGTGCCAGCAGTGGGTCACAGGGGGCGTACAATGAGCAGTTCTTC.

This chain links TRBV30 with TRBJ2-1, with 8 bases matching TRBD2. The germline V gene has CDR1 GTSNPN and CDR2 SVGIG (reference sequence). The CDR3 totals 16 residues. J gave up 5 bases and V 4 bases, and 13 bases lay outside the gene matches. The DNA for the CDR3 is TGTGCCTGGAACAGCTACCAGCGGGAGTTTAACAATGAGCAGTTCTTC. Its translation: CAWNSYQREFNNEQFF.

This chain connects TRBV2 to TRBJ1-2; TRBD1 matches at 7 bases. Germline V gene sequence: CDR1 SNHLY, CDR2 FYNNEI. The CDR3 is made up of 14 amino acids. V lost 7 bases to trimming and J lost 6 bases; unmatched junction nucleotides: 11. CDR3 residues: CASNVQGSAHGYTF. CDR3 DNA: TGTGCCAGCAATGTACAGGGGTCGGCGCATGGCTACACCTTC.